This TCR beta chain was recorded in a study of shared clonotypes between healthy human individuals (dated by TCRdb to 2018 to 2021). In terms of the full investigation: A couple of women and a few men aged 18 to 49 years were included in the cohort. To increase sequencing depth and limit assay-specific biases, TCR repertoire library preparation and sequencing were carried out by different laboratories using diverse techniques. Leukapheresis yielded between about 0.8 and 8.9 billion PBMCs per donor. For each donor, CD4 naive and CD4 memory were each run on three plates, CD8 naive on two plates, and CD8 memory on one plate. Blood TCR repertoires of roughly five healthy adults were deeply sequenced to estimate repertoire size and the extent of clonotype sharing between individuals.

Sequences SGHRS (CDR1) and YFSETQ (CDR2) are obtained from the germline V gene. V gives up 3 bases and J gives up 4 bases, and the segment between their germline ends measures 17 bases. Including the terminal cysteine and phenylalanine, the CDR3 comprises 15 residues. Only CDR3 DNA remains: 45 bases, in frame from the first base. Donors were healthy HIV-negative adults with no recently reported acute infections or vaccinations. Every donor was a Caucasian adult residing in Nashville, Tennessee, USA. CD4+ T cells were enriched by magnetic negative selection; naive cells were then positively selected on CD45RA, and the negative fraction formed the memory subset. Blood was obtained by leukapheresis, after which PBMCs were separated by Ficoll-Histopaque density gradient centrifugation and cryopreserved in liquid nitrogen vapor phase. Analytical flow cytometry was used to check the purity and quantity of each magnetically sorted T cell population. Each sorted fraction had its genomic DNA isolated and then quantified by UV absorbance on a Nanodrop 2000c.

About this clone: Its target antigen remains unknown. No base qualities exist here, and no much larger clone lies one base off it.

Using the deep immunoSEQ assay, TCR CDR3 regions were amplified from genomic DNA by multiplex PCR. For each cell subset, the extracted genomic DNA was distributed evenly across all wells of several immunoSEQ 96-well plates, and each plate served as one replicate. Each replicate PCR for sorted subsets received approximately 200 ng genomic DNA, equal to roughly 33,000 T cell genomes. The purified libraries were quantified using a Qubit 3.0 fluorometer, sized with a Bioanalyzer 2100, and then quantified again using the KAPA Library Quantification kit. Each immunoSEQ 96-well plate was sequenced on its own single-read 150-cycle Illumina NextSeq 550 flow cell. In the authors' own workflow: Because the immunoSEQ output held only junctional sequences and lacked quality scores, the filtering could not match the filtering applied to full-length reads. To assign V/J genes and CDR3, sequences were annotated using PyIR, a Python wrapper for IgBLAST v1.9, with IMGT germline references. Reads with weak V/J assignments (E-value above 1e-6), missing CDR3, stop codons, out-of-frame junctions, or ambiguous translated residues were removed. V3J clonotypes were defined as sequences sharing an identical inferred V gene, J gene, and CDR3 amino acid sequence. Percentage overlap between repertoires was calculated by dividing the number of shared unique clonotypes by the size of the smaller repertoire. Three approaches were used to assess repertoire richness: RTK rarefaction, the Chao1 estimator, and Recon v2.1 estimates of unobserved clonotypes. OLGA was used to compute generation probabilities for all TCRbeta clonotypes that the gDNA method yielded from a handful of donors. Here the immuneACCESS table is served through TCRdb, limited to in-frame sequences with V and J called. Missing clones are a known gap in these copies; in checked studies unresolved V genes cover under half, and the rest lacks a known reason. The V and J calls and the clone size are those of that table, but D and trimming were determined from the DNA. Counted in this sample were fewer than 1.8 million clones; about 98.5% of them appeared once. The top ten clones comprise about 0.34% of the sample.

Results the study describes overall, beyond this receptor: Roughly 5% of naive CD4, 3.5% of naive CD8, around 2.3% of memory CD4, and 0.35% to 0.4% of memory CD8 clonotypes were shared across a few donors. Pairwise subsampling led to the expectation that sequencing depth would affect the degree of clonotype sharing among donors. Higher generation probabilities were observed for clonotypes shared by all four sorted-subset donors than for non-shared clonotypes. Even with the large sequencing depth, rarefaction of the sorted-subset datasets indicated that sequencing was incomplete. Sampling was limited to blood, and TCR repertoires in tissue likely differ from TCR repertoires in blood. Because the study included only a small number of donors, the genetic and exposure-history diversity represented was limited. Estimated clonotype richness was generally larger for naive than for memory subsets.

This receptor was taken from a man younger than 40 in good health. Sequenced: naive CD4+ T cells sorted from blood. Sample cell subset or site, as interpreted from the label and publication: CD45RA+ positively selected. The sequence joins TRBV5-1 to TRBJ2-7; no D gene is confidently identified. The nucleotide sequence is TGCGCCAGCAGCTCCACAGTCGACCTGATTTACGAGCAGTACTTC. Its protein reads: CASSSTVDLIYEQYF.